This T cell receptor (beta chain) was retrieved from a study of technical replicates of blood from a few donors. CDR1 is MNHNS, CDR2 SASEGT, per germline. Trimming shortened V by 1 base and J by 2 bases, and 6 bases separated the two germline ends. The CDR3 sequence is 13 residues long. Sequencing used immunoSEQ multiplex PCR; TCRdb keeps in-frame clones, though not all of them. Of 65,000 to 85,000 clones in the sample, around 92% were seen once. The sequenced sample consisted of T cells isolated from PBMCs. This TCR was recovered from a human donor in good health. The chain combines TRBV6-1 with TRBJ2-7; possibly TRBD2 for D (5 bases). The CDR3 sequence: CASSEGTPYEQYF. The CDR3 DNA is TGTGCCAGCAGTGAAGGGACTCCCTACGAGCAGTACTTC.